The rows below give T cell receptor beta chains drawn from one sample of a study of CD8+ T cells in alopecia areata. Assay used: immunoSEQ multiplex PCR; TCRdb lists only in-frame clones, some missing. Of 95,000 to 150,000 clones listed, 61% were seen once; the top ten hold around 5.7%. This material consisted of CD4+ T cells sorted from blood, taken at week 4, from a patient treated with tofacitinib. Source of these receptors: a human donor with alopecia areata. CDR3s include the opening cysteine and the closing phenylalanine or tryptophan. The order of the fields is J gene, V gene, clone size, D gene, CDR3 protein, CDR3 DNA. The D gene is left open where the match is weak. Rows give clone size only sometimes, using once, few, many, or a class for an expanded clone.

>TRBJ1-5|TRBV19|NA|NA
CASSIREFNQPQHF
TGTGCCAGTAGTATAAGGGAGTTCAATCAGCCCCAGCATTTT
>TRBJ2-3|TRBV30|NA|NA
CAWSVFSDTQYF
TGTGCCTGGAGTGTTTTCTCAGATACGCAGTATTTT
>TRBJ2-6|TRBV7-2|NA|NA
CASSPAGTGANVLTF
TGTGCCAGCAGCCCAGCGGGTACTGGGGCCAACGTCCTGACTTTC
>TRBJ2-2|TRBV5-4|NA|TRBD2
CASSGGTSGVTGELFF
TGTGCCAGCAGCGGGGGGACTAGCGGGGTAACCGGGGAGCTGTTTTTT
>TRBJ2-5|TRBV19|few|NA
CASSPGRPGETQYF
TGTGCCAGTAGCCCCGGCCGTCCCGGGGAGACCCAGTACTTC
>TRBJ1-6|TRBV6-5|NA|NA
CASSWDGRNSPLHF
TGTGCCAGCAGTTGGGACGGCCGGAATTCACCCCTCCACTTT
>TRBJ2-5|TRBV28|NA|TRBD2
CASSFQTSGQETQYF
TGTGCCAGCAGTTTCCAGACTAGCGGCCAAGAGACCCAGTACTTC
>TRBJ2-3|TRBV10-3|NA|TRBD2
CAISAGGTSGRVGGADTQYF
TGTGCCATCAGTGCCGGGGGGACTAGCGGGAGAGTTGGCGGTGCAGATACGCAGTATTTT
>TRBJ1-5|TRBV7-2|NA|NA
CASSPGGTGQPQHF
TGTGCCAGCAGCCCCGGGGGGACGGGGCAGCCCCAGCATTTT
>TRBJ1-2|TRBV4-1|NA|TRBD1
CASSQFLTAGGGGYTF
TGCGCCAGCAGCCAATTTCTTACGGCAGGGGGAGGTGGCTACACCTTC
>TRBJ2-1|TRBV14|NA|NA
CASSQVVTRIGTGNEQFF
TGTGCCAGCAGCCAAGTAGTTACTAGGATCGGGACCGGCAATGAGCAGTTCTTC
>TRBJ2-1|TRBV10-3|NA|NA
CAMGLGHSSYNEQFF
TGTGCCATGGGATTGGGACACAGCTCCTACAATGAGCAGTTCTTC
>TRBJ2-1|TRBV19|NA|NA
CASSRHNEQFF
TGTGCCAGTAGTCGCCACAATGAGCAGTTCTTC
>TRBJ2-7|TRBV2|NA|TRBD1
CASMDGQGMYF
TGTGCCAGCATGGACGGACAGGGAATGTACTTC
>TRBJ1-2|TRBV18|few|TRBD1
CASSPGTGGLYGYTF
TGTGCCAGCTCACCAGGGACAGGGGGCCTCTATGGCTACACCTTC
>TRBJ2-3|TRBV7-9|NA|TRBD2
CASSMGLAGSADTQYF
TGTGCCAGCAGCATGGGACTAGCGGGGTCCGCAGATACGCAGTATTTT
>TRBJ1-5|TRBV30|NA|NA
CAWSVLDQPQHF
TGTGCCTGGAGTGTATTAGACCAGCCCCAGCATTTT
>TRBJ2-5|TRBV29-1|NA|NA
CSVAQVAGETQYF
TGCAGCGTTGCCCAGGTGGCTGGAGAGACCCAGTACTTC
>TRBJ1-5|TRBV18|NA|NA
CASSTDGGVGSRPQHF
TGTGCCAGCTCAACGGACGGGGGGGTCGGATCCCGGCCCCAGCATTTT
>TRBJ2-1|TRBV29-1|NA|TRBD2
CSVEALAGGNEQFF
TGCAGCGTTGAGGCGCTAGCGGGGGGTAATGAGCAGTTCTTC
>TRBJ2-5|TRBV4-2|NA|TRBD1
CASSQGWTGQETQYF
TGTGCCAGCAGCCAGGGCTGGACAGGGCAAGAGACCCAGTACTTC
>TRBJ2-2|TRBV19|NA|NA
CASRGPGNTGELFF
TGTGCCAGTAGGGGACCGGGGAACACCGGGGAGCTGTTTTTT
>TRBJ1-1|TRBV23-1|few|NA
CASSQISTF
TGCGCCAGCAGTCAGATATCCACGTTT
>TRBJ1-4|TRBV2|NA|NA
CASTTHEKLFF
TGTGCCAGCACCACACATGAAAAACTGTTTTTT
>TRBJ2-3|TRBV4-1|NA|TRBD2
CASSQARAAGDRTDTQYF
TGCGCCAGCAGCCAAGCAAGAGCGGCGGGAGATCGCACAGATACGCAGTATTTT
>TRBJ2-7|TRBV25-1|few|NA
CASSELGRGEQYF
TGTGCCAGCAGTGAATTGGGTAGGGGCGAGCAGTACTTC
>TRBJ1-2|TRBV6-1|NA|NA
CASRKGAYVGYTF
TGTGCCAGCAGGAAGGGAGCTTATGTCGGCTACACCTTC
>TRBJ1-1|TRBV7-9|NA|NA
CASSLLIMNTEAFF
TGTGCCAGCAGCTTACTGATTATGAACACTGAAGCTTTCTTT
>TRBJ2-2|TRBV5-1|NA|NA
CASSGGADGELFF
TGCGCCAGCAGCGGGGGTGCGGACGGGGAGCTGTTTTTT
>TRBJ2-2|TRBV9|NA|NA
CASSVGGVAGELFF
TGTGCCAGCAGCGTAGGTGGGGTCGCCGGGGAGCTGTTTTTT
>TRBJ2-2|TRBV7-2|NA|NA
CASSLSAGELFF
TGTGCCAGCAGCTTATCGGCCGGGGAGCTGTTTTTT
>TRBJ2-1|TRBV28|NA|TRBD2
CASSFPSGGYEQFF
TGTGCCAGCAGTTTTCCTAGCGGGGGGTATGAGCAGTTCTTC
>TRBJ2-5|TRBV7-3|NA|TRBD1
CASSPTGVLMETQYF
TGTGCCAGCAGCCCGACAGGGGTTTTGATGGAGACCCAGTACTTC
>TRBJ2-5|TRBV5-4|NA|TRBD2
CASSPRRGLAGGETQYF
TGTGCCAGCAGCCCACGACGGGGACTAGCGGGAGGAGAGACCCAGTACTTC
>TRBJ1-1|TRBV7-8|NA|TRBD1
CAIRGRDTEAFF
TGTGCCATCAGGGGGCGCGACACTGAAGCTTTCTTT
>TRBJ1-2|TRBV29-1|NA|TRBD1
CSVEDPTGNYGYTF
TGCAGCGTTGAAGATCCGACAGGGAACTATGGCTACACCTTC
>TRBJ1-5|TRBV25-1|NA|TRBD1
CASSGTGGNQPQHF
TGTGCCAGCAGTGGGACAGGAGGCAATCAGCCCCAGCATTTT
>TRBJ2-6|TRBV7-9|NA|TRBD1
CASSSRGGTGSGANVLTF
TGTGCCAGCAGCTCACGAGGGGGCACGGGCTCTGGGGCCAACGTCCTGACTTTC
>TRBJ2-1|TRBV30|NA|NA
CAWSGTGNNEQFF
TGTGCCTGGAGCGGGACTGGTAACAATGAGCAGTTCTTC
>TRBJ2-1|TRBV9|NA|TRBD2
CASSGTSVNNEQFF
TGTGCCAGCAGCGGGACTAGCGTGAACAATGAGCAGTTCTTC
>TRBJ2-7|TRBV30|NA|TRBD1
CAWIMSGTGLYEQYF
TGTGCCTGGATAATGTCTGGGACAGGGCTCTACGAGCAGTACTTC
>TRBJ2-7|TRBV4-1|NA|NA
CASSLYTGVKQYF
TGCGCCAGCAGCCTATATACGGGAGTTAAGCAGTACTTC
>TRBJ2-7|TRBV5-1|few|TRBD1
CASSVGQGIAEQYF
TGCGCCAGCAGTGTAGGACAGGGGATCGCCGAGCAGTACTTC
>TRBJ1-6|TRBV12-5|once|TRBD1
CASGHPGQGRGSNSPLHF
TGTGCTAGTGGTCACCCGGGACAGGGTCGGGGGTCTAATTCACCCCTCCACTTT
>TRBJ1-5|TRBV30|NA|NA
CAWSVKLTGNQPQHF
TGTGCCTGGAGTGTAAAACTCACCGGGAATCAGCCCCAGCATTTT
>TRBJ2-4|TRBV25-1|NA|TRBD2
CASSGTTSGSGKNIQYF
TGTGCCAGCAGTGGGACGACTAGCGGGAGTGGGAAAAACATTCAGTACTTC
>TRBJ2-6|TRBV5-4|NA|NA
CASSPGVRLSGANVLTF
TGTGCCAGCAGCCCGGGAGTCCGACTCTCTGGGGCCAACGTCCTGACTTTC
>TRBJ1-6|TRBV25-1|NA|TRBD1
CASSGYRGPNSPLHF
TGTGCCAGCAGTGGGTACAGGGGGCCTAATTCACCCCTCCACTTT
>TRBJ1-1|TRBV5-1|NA|NA
CASSFWGTVENAEAFF
TGCGCCAGCAGCTTTTGGGGGACGGTGGAGAACGCTGAAGCTTTCTTT
>TRBJ1-2|TRBV4-2|few|TRBD1
CASSQGTGGNYGYTF
TGTGCCAGCAGCCAGGGGACAGGGGGCAACTATGGCTACACCTTC
>TRBJ2-2|TRBV25-1|NA|NA
CASSELGGIAGELFF
TGTGCCAGCAGTGAATTGGGGGGAATTGCCGGGGAGCTGTTTTTT
>TRBJ2-5|TRBV28|NA|NA
CASSLTSFETQYF
TGTGCCAGCAGCCTAACTAGTTTCGAGACCCAGTACTTC
>TRBJ2-4|TRBV5-4|few|NA
CASSYWQGRNIQYF
TGTGCCAGCAGCTATTGGCAGGGCAGGAACATTCAGTACTTC
>TRBJ2-7|TRBV29-1|NA|TRBD1
CSVEERDRGSYEQYF
TGCAGCGTAGAGGAGAGGGACAGGGGTTCCTACGAGCAGTACTTC